This T cell receptor beta chain was captured in a study of shared clonotypes between healthy human individuals. CD45RO-negative CD8 cells positively selected for CCR7 made up the naive population, which excluded terminally differentiated effector memory CD45RA+ cells. The study drew its donors from healthy HIV-negative adults without recent acute infections or vaccinations. A remark on this clone: The identical CDR3 is also encoded by other nucleotide sequences in the sample.

V shed 1 base and J 3 bases; nucleotides not matched to a gene: 3. Germline V gene data show CDR1 as KGHSH and CDR2 as LQKENI. The CDR3 is made up of 14 amino acids. Some clones are missing from TCRdb's copy, which holds only in-frame ones; the method was immunoSEQ multiplex PCR. The sample includes roughly 850,000 clones, approximately 96% seen only once; the top ten take less than 0.3%. Sequencing input: naive CD8+ T cells sorted from blood. This receptor was obtained from a man aged 25-45 years in good health. The chain carries TRBV18 and TRBJ2-7, with TRBD1 matching over 7 bases. The CDR3 protein is CASSPQGAGYEQYF. The CDR3, as DNA: TGTGCCAGCTCACCACAGGGGGCGGGCTACGAGCAGTACTTC.